This T cell receptor beta chain was identified in a study of OX40 agonist ivuxolimab in advanced cancers. Sequenced by immunoSEQ multiplex PCR; TCRdb stores in-frame clones only, minus some. The repertoire consists of 65,000 to 95,000 clones, with over 75% occurring once and the leading ten covering 5.5% to 6.5%. Blood draws occurred at baseline, cycle 4 day 1, and cycle 7 day 1. Concerning this clone: No antigen is known for it.

Study-wide results and caveats: Averaged across samples, CD8+ T cells carried more expanded clones than CD4+ did. At 0.1 to 3.0 mg/kg, CD4+ and CD8+ blood T cells expanded clonally by week 6.

There are 11 residues in the CDR3. Trimming shortened V by 11 bases and J by 5 bases, and 12 bases separated the two germline ends. Per germline, CDR1 SNHLY and CDR2 FYNNEI. The genes are TRBV2 and TRBJ2-5, with D possibly being TRBD1 (6 bases). Sequenced here: CD4+ or CD8+ T cells sorted from blood, sampled in a trial of the OX40 agonist ivuxolimab. This TCR derives from an adult with an advanced solid tumor such as melanoma, head and neck, liver or kidney cancer. CDR3 in DNA: TGTGCCGGTAATCAGGGGGAGACCCAGTACTTC. Translating gives CAGNQGETQYF.